This is a list of T cell receptor beta chains from one sample in a study of T cells after posttransplantation cyclophosphamide. Libraries were prepared by immunoSEQ multiplex PCR; TCRdb keeps only in-frame clonotypes and omits some of them. Altogether under 10,000 clones are present, roughly 98% being singletons, with the ten largest covering approximately 0.25%. The material sequenced was naive CD4+ T cells sorted from PBMCs. Source of these receptors: a woman aged 60-75 years in good health, CMV-negative, and a related stem cell transplant donor. Each CDR3 is given with its conserved first and last residue. A D gene is named only where the DNA matches it firmly. Clone size is given for some rows only: seen once, a few or many times, or a class if the clone is expanded.

J gene,CDR3 length,clone size,V gene,D gene,CDR3 protein,CDR3 DNA
TRBJ1-6,14,NA,TRBV7-9,NA,CASSLIQGTSPLHF,TGTGCCAGCAGCTTAATACAGGGAACCTCACCCCTCCACTTT
TRBJ1-3,14,NA,TRBV6-6,NA,CASRVQSSGNTIYF,TGTGCCAGCAGGGTACAGAGCTCTGGAAACACCATATATTTT
TRBJ1-1,13,NA,TRBV6-5,NA,CASSYSTNTEAFF,TGTGCCAGCAGTTACTCGACTAACACTGAAGCTTTCTTT
TRBJ2-7,15,NA,TRBV5-4,TRBD2,CASSRVGEGIDEQYF,TGTGCCAGCAGCCGGGTGGGGGAGGGGATAGACGAGCAGTACTTC
TRBJ2-2,13,NA,TRBV7-7,NA,CASSYLNSGELFF,TGTGCTAGCAGCTATCTTAACTCCGGGGAGCTGTTTTTT
TRBJ2-7,19,once,TRBV7-2,NA,CASSLVSVTGRVSSYEQYF,TGTGCCAGCAGCTTAGTGAGTGTGACAGGTCGTGTCTCCTCCTACGAGCAGTACTTC
TRBJ1-1,14,NA,TRBV19,NA,CASSIDTVNTEAFF,TGTGCCAGTAGTATAGACACAGTGAACACTGAAGCTTTCTTT
TRBJ1-5,14,NA,TRBV6-5,TRBD1,CASSRDRGAQPQHF,TGTGCCAGCAGCCGAGACAGGGGGGCCCAGCCCCAGCATTTT
TRBJ2-3,13,once,TRBV29-1,NA,CSAERAGGDTQYF,TGCAGCGCCGAGCGGGCAGGGGGAGATACGCAGTATTTT
TRBJ1-1,20,once,TRBV5-1,NA,CASSLVGEGNRITPSTEAFF,TGCGCCAGCAGCTTGGTTGGGGAGGGCAACCGAATAACCCCAAGCACTGAAGCTTTCTTT
TRBJ2-2,13,NA,TRBV6-5,NA,CASSYNRGGELFF,TGTGCCAGCAGTTACAACCGGGGCGGGGAGCTGTTTTTT
TRBJ2-5,14,NA,TRBV11-2,NA,CASSPPTVWETQYF,TGTGCCAGCAGCCCCCCGACAGTCTGGGAGACCCAGTACTTC
TRBJ2-3,13,NA,TRBV7-8,NA,CASSPYSTDTQYF,TGTGCCAGCAGCCCCTACAGCACAGATACGCAGTATTTT
TRBJ2-5,16,once,TRBV9,TRBD2,CASSAPGLAGQETQYF,TGTGCCAGCAGCGCACCGGGACTAGCGGGTCAAGAGACCCAGTACTTC
TRBJ1-5,16,NA,TRBV27,TRBD1,CASGDRGGNSNQPQHF,TGTGCCAGCGGAGACAGGGGAGGCAATAGCAATCAGCCCCAGCATTTT
TRBJ2-2,15,NA,TRBV6-5,NA,CASSYDGLNTGELFF,TGTGCCAGCAGTTACGATGGACTAAACACCGGGGAGCTGTTTTTT
TRBJ2-2,16,NA,TRBV4-3,TRBD1,CASSHSYRGLGGELFF,TGCGCCAGCAGCCATTCCTACAGGGGGCTCGGCGGGGAGCTGTTTTTT
TRBJ1-1,18,NA,TRBV12-5,TRBD1,CASGLFRDRGLTNAEAFF,TGTGCTAGTGGTTTGTTCCGGGACAGGGGGCTCACGAATGCTGAAGCTTTCTTT
TRBJ1-6,15,NA,TRBV5-1,TRBD1,CASSLVGGQNSPLHF,TGCGCCAGCAGCTTGGTTGGGGGACAGAATTCACCCCTCCACTTT
TRBJ1-6,15,NA,TRBV9,NA,CASSLSGRHYSPLHF,TGTGCCAGCAGCTTGAGCGGGAGACATTATTCACCCCTCCACTTT
TRBJ2-7,14,NA,TRBV4-3,TRBD2,CASSQEIQRGGSIF,TGCGCCAGCAGCCAAGAGATCCAGCGGGGGGGTTCTATTTTC
TRBJ1-5,16,NA,TRBV6-1,TRBD1,CASSEATGGGLQPQHF,TGTGCCAGCAGTGAAGCGACAGGGGGCGGTCTACAGCCCCAGCATTTT
TRBJ2-4,15,NA,TRBV7-8,NA,CASSLGPLAKNIQYF,TGTGCCAGCAGCTTAGGTCCCCTAGCCAAAAACATTCAGTACTTC
TRBJ1-6,12,NA,TRBV19,NA,CASKWGQTPLHF,TGTGCCAGTAAATGGGGGCAGACCCCCCTCCACTTT
TRBJ1-1,14,NA,TRBV28,NA,CASSLDFQNTEAFF,TGTGCCAGCAGTTTGGACTTCCAGAACACTGAAGCTTTCTTT
TRBJ1-5,16,NA,TRBV4-2,NA,CASSQDWAVGNQPQHF,TGTGCCAGCAGCCAAGATTGGGCAGTGGGCAATCAGCCCCAGCATTTT
TRBJ2-1,14,NA,TRBV9,NA,CASSVGREWGEQFF,TGTGCCAGCAGCGTAGGACGGGAGTGGGGTGAGCAGTTCTTC
TRBJ1-6,15,once,TRBV4-2,NA,CASSPGQTDNSPLHF,TGTGCCAGCAGCCCCGGACAGACCGATAATTCCCCCCTCCACTTT
TRBJ2-5,15,NA,TRBV4-3,TRBD2,CASSQGLAGLETQYF,TGCGCCAGCAGCCAAGGTCTAGCGGGTTTAGAGACCCAGTACTTC
TRBJ2-3,15,once,TRBV11-3,NA,CASSLGEVSTDTQYF,TGTGCCAGCAGCTTGGGGGAGGTTAGCACAGATACGCAGTATTTT
TRBJ2-1,15,NA,TRBV12-5,TRBD2,CASGMGLAGHNEQFF,TGTGCTAGTGGTATGGGACTAGCGGGACACAATGAGCAGTTCTTC
TRBJ1-3,16,NA,TRBV9,NA,CASSVAPAGHGNTIYF,TGTGCCAGCAGCGTAGCTCCCGCGGGCCATGGAAACACCATATATTTT
TRBJ2-5,15,NA,TRBV6-1,TRBD2,CAARRAGERQETQYF,TGTGCCGCCCGGAGGGCGGGAGAGCGACAAGAGACCCAGTACTTC
TRBJ2-2,16,NA,TRBV7-2,TRBD2,CASSIGGDPNTGELFF,TGTGCCAGCAGCATTGGGGGGGACCCGAACACCGGGGAGCTGTTTTTT
TRBJ2-1,16,NA,TRBV6-1,TRBD2,CASSDPSGRAYNEQFF,TGTGCCAGCAGTGATCCTAGCGGGAGGGCCTACAATGAGCAGTTCTTC
TRBJ2-1,11,once,TRBV10-3,NA,CAISDTNEQFF,TGTGCCATCAGTGACACAAATGAGCAGTTCTTC
TRBJ2-7,13,NA,TRBV4-3,NA,CASSQDEQYEQYF,TGCGCCAGCAGCCAAGATGAACAGTACGAGCAGTACTTC
TRBJ2-2,13,NA,TRBV2,NA,CASSAARTGELFF,TGTGCCAGCAGCGCCGCCCGGACCGGGGAGCTGTTTTTT
TRBJ1-5,14,NA,TRBV28,NA,CAGQGERSNQPQHF,TGTGCCGGTCAGGGTGAACGGAGCAATCAGCCCCAGCATTTT
TRBJ2-7,14,NA,TRBV6-5,NA,CASRGGTTSYEQYF,TGTGCCAGCAGGGGGGGAACTACCTCCTACGAGCAGTACTTC
TRBJ1-2,12,NA,TRBV28,NA,CASSNNNYGYTF,TGTGCCAGCTCGAATAACAATTATGGCTACACCTTC
TRBJ2-1,12,NA,TRBV28,NA,CASSLRNREQFF,TGTGCCAGCAGTTTGAGGAATCGGGAGCAGTTCTTC
TRBJ2-1,16,once,TRBV15,TRBD2,CATSTRDGREGNEQFF,TGTGCCACCAGCACTAGGGACGGGCGGGAGGGAAATGAGCAGTTCTTC
TRBJ2-1,15,once,TRBV11-3,TRBD1,CASSRGRGNYNEQFF,TGTGCCAGCTCCCGGGGCAGGGGGAACTACAATGAGCAGTTCTTC
TRBJ2-2,15,NA,TRBV6-1,NA,CASSTQGLNTGELFF,TGTGCCAGCAGCACCCAGGGCCTTAACACCGGGGAGCTGTTTTTT
TRBJ1-4,15,NA,TRBV7-8,TRBD1,CASSLTGQGHEKLFF,TGTGCCAGCAGCTTAACGGGACAGGGTCATGAAAAACTGTTTTTT
TRBJ2-7,14,NA,TRBV6-5,TRBD2,CASRRLAGSYEQYF,TGTGCCAGCAGAAGACTAGCGGGCTCCTACGAGCAGTACTTC
TRBJ2-1,16,NA,TRBV5-1,TRBD2,CASSLETSGGGNEQFF,TGCGCCAGCAGCCTTGAGACTAGCGGGGGGGGCAATGAGCAGTTCTTC
TRBJ2-4,14,NA,TRBV11-3,NA,CASSFGGSKNIQYF,TGTGCCAGCAGCTTCGGGGGATCCAAAAACATTCAGTACTTC
TRBJ2-1,18,NA,TRBV28,TRBD2,CASSPILAGVKSNNEQFF,TGTGCCAGCAGCCCTATTCTAGCGGGAGTTAAGTCTAACAATGAGCAGTTCTTC
TRBJ2-2,14,NA,TRBV19,NA,CASNEFANTGELFF,TGTGCCAGTAATGAGTTCGCGAACACCGGGGAGCTGTTTTTT
TRBJ2-5,14,NA,TRBV2,NA,CASSERRGRETQYF,TGTGCCAGCAGTGAGAGGAGAGGCCGGGAGACCCAGTACTTC
TRBJ2-2,14,NA,TRBV29-1,NA,CSVGPGLNTGELFF,TGCAGCGTTGGCCCAGGGTTGAACACCGGGGAGCTGTTTTTT
TRBJ2-3,14,NA,TRBV5-5,NA,CASSLSGSTDTQYF,TGTGCCAGCAGCTTGAGTGGCAGCACAGATACGCAGTATTTT
TRBJ2-1,17,NA,TRBV29-1,TRBD2,CSVGRASGGPAYNEQFF,TGCAGCGTGGGACGAGCTAGCGGGGGCCCGGCCTACAATGAGCAGTTCTTC
TRBJ2-3,16,once,TRBV28,TRBD2,CASSPPIGTSENTQYF,TGTGCCAGCAGTCCTCCCATCGGGACTAGCGAAAATACGCAGTATTTT
TRBJ1-5,16,NA,TRBV27,NA,CASSLSTVDSNQPQHF,TGTGCCAGCAGTTTATCAACGGTAGATAGCAATCAGCCCCAGCATTTT